The clone carrying this T cell receptor beta chain was seen a few times. What it recognizes is unknown. The sample belongs to a study of beta chain features in type 1 diabetes. On the study more broadly: Patients were similar to healthy donors in age and gender (as well as in cell yields).

Study-wide results and caveats: Shortening that was moderate but significant affected the TCRB CDR3s of Type 1 diabetes patients in all four CD4+ subsets. Whatever favoring of shorter templates PCR might show would apply equally to patients and controls. Within the patient group, naive, central memory and Treg TCRB repertoires appeared more similar to each other than within healthy donors.

Since all of the isolated RNA was reverse transcribed, expressed TCRB transcripts were what got sequenced. About 3.7 million reads on average were seen across naive, central memory and regulatory T cell samples. This table comes from immunoSEQ multiplex PCR, and its TCRdb copy is limited to in-frame clones, with some not included. The sample has 25,000 to 30,000 clones, approximately 55% seen once. The material sequenced was Tregs from blood. The source of this sequence is a woman under 30 with type 1 diabetes.

The CDR3 coding sequence is TGCAGCGTAGACCCCCTGACTAGCGGGAGAGGACCCTACGAGCAGTACTTC. Protein sequence: CSVDPLTSGRGPYEQYF. The chain uses TRBV29-1 and TRBJ2-7; 12 bases are a match to TRBD2. The J segment lost 2 bases and the V segment lost 6 bases, leaving 14 bases of the junction unmatched. CDR1 SQVTM and CDR2 ANQGSEA come from the germline V gene. This CDR3 comprises 17 residues.